The rows below give T cell receptor beta chains drawn from one sample of a study of cytomegalovirus exposure and HLA in healthy donors. Sequencing used immunoSEQ multiplex PCR; TCRdb keeps in-frame clones, though not all of them. The table includes about 110,000 clones, about 83% detected once. Sequenced material: PBMCs. The receptors stem from a female donor in good health and CMV-seropositive. The CDR3 runs from the conserved cysteine through the conserved F or W. A D gene is named only where the DNA matches it firmly. The listing skips clone size in some rows; elsewhere it reads once, few, many or a size class.

clone_size: NA; j_call: TRBJ2-3; v_call: TRBV28; d_call: TRBD1; cdr3_nt: TGTGCCAGCAGTCCGCGTTACAAGACGGGACAGGGGACAGATACGCAGTATTTT; cdr3_aa: CASSPRYKTGQGTDTQYF
clone_size: few; j_call: TRBJ2-1; v_call: TRBV7-7; d_call: NA; cdr3_nt: TGTGCTAGCACCTCTCTCGAGAACAATGAGCAGTTCTTC; cdr3_aa: CASTSLENNEQFF
clone_size: NA; j_call: TRBJ2-1; v_call: TRBV5-5; d_call: TRBD2; cdr3_nt: TGTGCCAGCAGCTTCATTCGCGGGGGGAATGAGCAGTTCTTC; cdr3_aa: CASSFIRGGNEQFF
clone_size: NA; j_call: TRBJ2-1; v_call: TRBV11-1; d_call: NA; cdr3_nt: TGTGCCAGCAGCTCTGGGGCGCGGAATGAGCAGTTCTTC; cdr3_aa: CASSSGARNEQFF
clone_size: NA; j_call: TRBJ1-5; v_call: TRBV28; d_call: TRBD1; cdr3_nt: TGTGCCAGCAGTTTAGCGGGACAGCGATCCCGGGGGCAGCCCCAGCATTTT; cdr3_aa: CASSLAGQRSRGQPQHF
clone_size: NA; j_call: TRBJ1-1; v_call: TRBV5-1; d_call: NA; cdr3_nt: TGCGCCAGCAGCGAGGATACAGGGAATCGAGTCGCTTTCTTT; cdr3_aa: CASSEDTGNRVAFF
clone_size: NA; j_call: TRBJ2-1; v_call: TRBV29-1; d_call: NA; cdr3_nt: TGCAGCGCTGGGCAGCGGAGTGACAATGAGCAGTTCTTC; cdr3_aa: CSAGQRSDNEQFF
clone_size: NA; j_call: TRBJ2-1; v_call: TRBV7-8; d_call: TRBD1; cdr3_nt: TGTGCCAGCAGATCTCATCGGACAGGGGGCCGGAATGAGCAGTTCTTC; cdr3_aa: CASRSHRTGGRNEQFF
clone_size: NA; j_call: TRBJ2-3; v_call: TRBV19; d_call: TRBD2; cdr3_nt: TGTGCCAGTAGTCCACTAGCGGGAGGAACAGATACGCAGTATTTT; cdr3_aa: CASSPLAGGTDTQYF
clone_size: NA; j_call: TRBJ1-6; v_call: TRBV7-2; d_call: TRBD1; cdr3_nt: TGTGCCAGCAGCTCACAGGGGCCCCATAATTCACCCCTCCACTTT; cdr3_aa: CASSSQGPHNSPLHF
clone_size: NA; j_call: TRBJ2-6; v_call: TRBV21-1; d_call: NA; cdr3_nt: TGTGCCAGCAGTCCAGGGAATTCTGGGGCCAACGTCCTGACTTTC; cdr3_aa: CASSPGNSGANVLTF
clone_size: NA; j_call: TRBJ1-2; v_call: TRBV5-4; d_call: TRBD1; cdr3_nt: TGTGCCAGCAGCCGAAACGGACAGGGCGGAAACTATGGCTACACCTTC; cdr3_aa: CASSRNGQGGNYGYTF
clone_size: NA; j_call: TRBJ2-3; v_call: TRBV27; d_call: NA; cdr3_nt: TGTGCCAGCAGTTTATTGAACAACGTGGATACGCAGTATTTT; cdr3_aa: CASSLLNNVDTQYF
clone_size: few; j_call: TRBJ2-5; v_call: TRBV28; d_call: NA; cdr3_nt: TGTGCCAGCACCCTTGGAGGGGGCGGTGGACAAGAGACCCAGTACTTC; cdr3_aa: CASTLGGGGGQETQYF
clone_size: NA; j_call: TRBJ2-5; v_call: TRBV30; d_call: TRBD1; cdr3_nt: TGTGCCTGGAGTGTAGGGACAGGGGGAGAGACCCAGTACTTC; cdr3_aa: CAWSVGTGGETQYF
clone_size: few; j_call: TRBJ2-1; v_call: TRBV9; d_call: NA; cdr3_nt: TGTGCCAGCAGCGGACGAGGTTCCGGCGATGAGCAGTTCTTC; cdr3_aa: CASSGRGSGDEQFF
clone_size: NA; j_call: TRBJ1-2; v_call: TRBV5-6; d_call: NA; cdr3_nt: TGTGCCAGCAGCTTGGGCGAGGCCTCTAACTATGGCTACACCTTC; cdr3_aa: CASSLGEASNYGYTF
clone_size: few; j_call: TRBJ2-5; v_call: TRBV9; d_call: NA; cdr3_nt: TGTGCCAGCAGCGGGGGACTTCCCGGGGAGACCCAGTACTTC; cdr3_aa: CASSGGLPGETQYF
clone_size: once; j_call: TRBJ2-3; v_call: TRBV28; d_call: NA; cdr3_nt: TGTGCCAGCAGTTTATTAGTACAGGCCGGCACAGATACGCAGTATTTT; cdr3_aa: CASSLLVQAGTDTQYF
clone_size: NA; j_call: TRBJ2-6; v_call: TRBV7-3; d_call: NA; cdr3_nt: TGTGCCAGCAGCACGAGCTCTGGGGCCAACGTCCTGACTTTC; cdr3_aa: CASSTSSGANVLTF
clone_size: NA; j_call: TRBJ1-5; v_call: TRBV10-3; d_call: TRBD1; cdr3_nt: TGTGCCATCAGTGGTGGGGCAGGGGGCGTTCAGCCCCAGCATTTT; cdr3_aa: CAISGGAGGVQPQHF
clone_size: NA; j_call: TRBJ2-3; v_call: TRBV1; d_call: NA; cdr3_nt: TGCACCAGCAGCGGTCGACAGGACACAGATACGCAGTATTTT; cdr3_aa: CTSSGRQDTDTQYF
clone_size: NA; j_call: TRBJ2-1; v_call: TRBV18; d_call: NA; cdr3_nt: TGTGCCAGCTCACCACAGGGTAGCGGCAACAATGAGCAGTTCTTC; cdr3_aa: CASSPQGSGNNEQFF
clone_size: NA; j_call: TRBJ2-7; v_call: TRBV27; d_call: TRBD1; cdr3_nt: TGTGCCAGCGCCTCGGGACAGGGCTACGAGCAGTACTTC; cdr3_aa: CASASGQGYEQYF
clone_size: NA; j_call: TRBJ2-7; v_call: TRBV14; d_call: NA; cdr3_nt: TGTGCCAGCAGCCAAGAAGGCGGCAGTTCCTACGAGCAGTACTTC; cdr3_aa: CASSQEGGSSYEQYF
clone_size: NA; j_call: TRBJ1-1; v_call: TRBV30; d_call: NA; cdr3_nt: TGTGCCTGGAGACAGGGTAGCTACACTGAAGCTTTCTTT; cdr3_aa: CAWRQGSYTEAFF
clone_size: NA; j_call: TRBJ1-1; v_call: TRBV10-1; d_call: TRBD1; cdr3_nt: TGCGCCAGCAGTAGGGACAGAGTGAACACTGAAGCTTTCTTT; cdr3_aa: CASSRDRVNTEAFF
clone_size: NA; j_call: TRBJ1-1; v_call: TRBV30; d_call: NA; cdr3_nt: TGTGCCTGGACTGAAACAGGCCAGAACACTGAAGCTTTCTTT; cdr3_aa: CAWTETGQNTEAFF
clone_size: NA; j_call: TRBJ2-7; v_call: TRBV5-1; d_call: TRBD1; cdr3_nt: TGCGCCAGCAGATTAGGGACAGGGGCTCTGCCCTACGAGCAGTACTTC; cdr3_aa: CASRLGTGALPYEQYF
clone_size: NA; j_call: TRBJ2-5; v_call: TRBV2; d_call: NA; cdr3_nt: TGTGCCAGCGGATGGGCCCTCCAGGAGACCCAGTACTTC; cdr3_aa: CASGWALQETQYF
clone_size: NA; j_call: TRBJ2-3; v_call: TRBV6-6; d_call: NA; cdr3_nt: TGTGCCAGCAGTCCAGACCTGTCAGGGAATACGCAGTATTTT; cdr3_aa: CASSPDLSGNTQYF
clone_size: NA; j_call: TRBJ1-3; v_call: TRBV7-9; d_call: TRBD1; cdr3_nt: TGTGCCAGCCGGGACAGGGCCTCTGGAAACACCATATATTTT; cdr3_aa: CASRDRASGNTIYF
clone_size: NA; j_call: TRBJ2-3; v_call: TRBV27; d_call: TRBD2; cdr3_nt: TGTGCCAGCAGACGGACCTTACTCGGACTAGCGGGCACAGATACGCAGTATTTT; cdr3_aa: CASRRTLLGLAGTDTQYF
clone_size: NA; j_call: TRBJ2-7; v_call: TRBV6-5; d_call: TRBD1; cdr3_nt: TGTGCCAGCAACGCATGGACAGGAGCCTCCTACGAGCAGTACTTC; cdr3_aa: CASNAWTGASYEQYF
clone_size: NA; j_call: TRBJ2-7; v_call: TRBV9; d_call: TRBD2; cdr3_nt: TGTGCCAGCAGCGTTGGACTAGCGGGATACTACGAGCAGTACTTC; cdr3_aa: CASSVGLAGYYEQYF
clone_size: few; j_call: TRBJ2-7; v_call: TRBV28; d_call: TRBD1; cdr3_nt: TGTGCCAGCAGTTTGGGGCCAGGGACAGACTACGAGCAGTACTTC; cdr3_aa: CASSLGPGTDYEQYF
clone_size: NA; j_call: TRBJ2-5; v_call: TRBV11-3; d_call: TRBD1; cdr3_nt: TGTGCCAGCAGCTACACAGGGGGGGAGACCCAGTACTTC; cdr3_aa: CASSYTGGETQYF
clone_size: NA; j_call: TRBJ2-5; v_call: TRBV29-1; d_call: TRBD2; cdr3_nt: TGCAGCGTAGTAGGGCTAGCGGGGGGGCGGGAGACCCAGTACTTC; cdr3_aa: CSVVGLAGGRETQYF
clone_size: NA; j_call: TRBJ2-7; v_call: TRBV2; d_call: TRBD1; cdr3_nt: TGTGCCAGCGGACAGGGTCGCGGCTACGAGCAGTACTTC; cdr3_aa: CASGQGRGYEQYF
clone_size: NA; j_call: TRBJ1-2; v_call: TRBV5-1; d_call: TRBD1; cdr3_nt: TGCGCCAGCAGCAACTCCGGGACAGTCAACTATGGCTACACCTTC; cdr3_aa: CASSNSGTVNYGYTF
clone_size: once; j_call: TRBJ1-2; v_call: TRBV18; d_call: NA; cdr3_nt: TGTGCCAGCTCACGAACCGGAGCCAGGGTGAATGGCTACACCTTC; cdr3_aa: CASSRTGARVNGYTF
clone_size: NA; j_call: TRBJ2-3; v_call: TRBV7-3; d_call: TRBD2; cdr3_nt: TGTGCCAGCAGCCCCCGGGCCCGACTAGCGGGACACACAGATACGCAGTATTTT; cdr3_aa: CASSPRARLAGHTDTQYF
clone_size: NA; j_call: TRBJ1-5; v_call: TRBV30; d_call: NA; cdr3_nt: TGTGCCTGGAGTGGCCTGCCAGGGGCCCAGCCCCAGCATTTT; cdr3_aa: CAWSGLPGAQPQHF
clone_size: NA; j_call: TRBJ2-7; v_call: TRBV5-5; d_call: NA; cdr3_nt: TGTGCCAGCAGCAAAGCCCGACAGACCTACGAGCAGTACTTC; cdr3_aa: CASSKARQTYEQYF
clone_size: NA; j_call: TRBJ2-1; v_call: TRBV7-2; d_call: NA; cdr3_nt: TGTGCCAGCAGCTTAATTACTAGCCTCTACAATGAGCAGTTCTTC; cdr3_aa: CASSLITSLYNEQFF
clone_size: once; j_call: TRBJ2-3; v_call: TRBV7-3; d_call: NA; cdr3_nt: TGTGCCAGCAGCTCCGGACTAAGCACAGATACGCAGTATTTT; cdr3_aa: CASSSGLSTDTQYF
clone_size: NA; j_call: TRBJ2-3; v_call: TRBV10-2; d_call: NA; cdr3_nt: TGCGCCAGCATGAACGGGAGCCCCACAGATACGCAGTATTTT; cdr3_aa: CASMNGSPTDTQYF
clone_size: NA; j_call: TRBJ2-7; v_call: TRBV29-1; d_call: NA; cdr3_nt: TGCAGCGTTGGGCAGACAGTGAGGGAGCAGTACTTC; cdr3_aa: CSVGQTVREQYF
clone_size: NA; j_call: TRBJ2-1; v_call: TRBV5-1; d_call: TRBD2; cdr3_nt: TGCGCCAGCAGCTCGGGACTAGCGGGGGGCAAGGTGTACAATGAGCAGTTCTTC; cdr3_aa: CASSSGLAGGKVYNEQFF